A single sample gave rise to the 2 T cell receptor beta chains below, sequenced in a study of glioma-infiltrating T cells (dated by TCRdb to the mid-2010s). Instrument on record: Illumina MiSeq. TCR alpha and beta CDR3 regions were amplified with the iRepertoire nested amplicon-rescue multiplex PCR (arm-PCR) platform from RNA. The public reads were reprocessed in TCRdb via fastp at Q25 and MiXCR, keeping in-frame beta chains. Each CDR3 protein gets just one entry, which takes the most common genes and DNA from the rows behind it. The sample table contains about 140,000 distinct CDR3 sequences; only one count was recorded for around 40% of them. The top ten clonotypes cover over 15% of the sample. The sequenced sample consisted of glioma tissue, nonneoplastic brain tissue, or PBMCs (not recorded which). These receptors were taken from a human donor with low-grade glioma or glioblastoma, undergoing nonglioma brain surgery, or in good health (not recorded which).

V is TRBV6-1 and J is TRBJ1-1, with unresolved D. Germline CDR1 is MNHNS and CDR2 is SASEGT. CDR3 size: 11 residues. V lost 5 bases and J lost 5, with 6 bases in between. This CDR3 is CASSWRTEAFF. The CDR3 region has the DNA TGTGCCAGCAGTTGGAGAACTGAAGCTTTCTTT.

At least ten counts were recorded for this clonotype. The chain uses TRBV4-3 and TRBJ1-2, with D possibly TRBD1 on 6 matching bases. CDR3 length: 15 amino acids. CDR1 and CDR2 from the germline V gene are LGHNA and YSLEER. V was shortened by 0 bases and J by 3 bases, with 11 bases between the two germline ends. The CDR3 protein is CASSQDWRTDYGYTF. Written as DNA, the CDR3 is TGCGCCAGCAGCCAAGATTGGAGGACAGACTATGGCTACACCTTC.